This T cell receptor (beta chain) emerged from a study of OX40 agonist ivuxolimab in advanced cancers. Turning to the study itself: Patients were treated with ivuxolimab, an agonistic anti-OX40 (CD134) antibody.

Concerning this clone: Its antigen is still unknown. This same CDR3 is encoded by further DNA sequences in the sample.

Trimming removed 0 bases from V and 0 bases from J; junction bases left unmatched: 2. Germline values: CDR1 SGHRS, CDR2 YFSETQ. The CDR3 is 16 residues long. Study results and limitations: Partial responders at 0.1-3.0 mg/kg had among the lowest clonal expansion.

The method was immunoSEQ multiplex PCR; TCRdb's version includes in-frame clones alone and lacks a portion of them. Of about 64,000 clones in the sample, more than 75% were seen once. The clonotype comes from an adult with an advanced solid tumor such as melanoma, head and neck, liver or kidney cancer. The sample consisted of CD4+ or CD8+ T cells sorted from blood, taken in a trial of the OX40 agonist ivuxolimab. The chain uses TRBV5-1 and TRBJ2-2; TRBD2 aligns across 7 bases. The CDR3 region is CASSLVAGANTGELFF. The CDR3 DNA sequence: TGCGCCAGCAGCTTGGTTGCGGGGGCGAACACCGGGGAGCTGTTTTTT.